The sequence of this T cell receptor beta chain was determined in a study of shared clonotypes between healthy human individuals. Overall study context: Sampling drew on donors who were a couple of women and a few men aged 18 to 49. Each donor contributed plates that comprised three CD4 naive, three CD4 memory, two CD8 naive and one CD8 memory. General observations from the study: The expectation was that sequencing depth would affect clonotype sharing among donors.

Splitting of CD4+ cells produced CD45RA+ naive and CD45RA-negative memory subsets. CDR1 and CDR2 from the germline V gene are SGHKS and YYEKEE (reference sequence). The CDR3 loop spans 14 amino acids. V gave up 4 bases and J gave up 6 bases; unmatched junction bases: 6. With regard to this clone: Its specificity is not known.

Only in-frame clones appear in the TCRdb table, and some are missing; sequencing was by immunoSEQ multiplex PCR. Among some 2,500,000 clones listed, more than 85% were seen once. The origin of this receptor is a man younger than 35 in good health. Some clones in this sample may be carry-over from other donors' samples. The J gene is TRBJ1-5, the V gene TRBV5-5, with 8 bases that match TRBD1. Specimen: naive CD4+ T cells from PBMCs. As for subset: CD45RA+ positively selected. The CDR3 here is CASSLYGQGQPQHF. Here the CDR3 DNA reads TGTGCCAGCAGCCTATACGGACAGGGTCAGCCCCAGCATTTT.